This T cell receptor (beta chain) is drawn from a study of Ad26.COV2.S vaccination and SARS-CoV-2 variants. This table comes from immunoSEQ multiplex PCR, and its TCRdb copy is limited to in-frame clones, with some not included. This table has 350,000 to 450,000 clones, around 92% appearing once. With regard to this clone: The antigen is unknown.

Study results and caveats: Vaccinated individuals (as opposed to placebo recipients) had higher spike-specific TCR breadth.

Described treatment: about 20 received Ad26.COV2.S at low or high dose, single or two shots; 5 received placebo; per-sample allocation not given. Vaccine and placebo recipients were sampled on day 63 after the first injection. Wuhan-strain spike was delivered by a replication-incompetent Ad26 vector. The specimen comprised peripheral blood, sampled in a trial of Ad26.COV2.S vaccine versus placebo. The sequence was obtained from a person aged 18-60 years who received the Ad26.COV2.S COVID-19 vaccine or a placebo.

The CDR3 protein is CASSLVGEVDYGYTF. In nucleotides, the CDR3 is TGCGCCAGCAGCTTGGTAGGGGAGGTCGACTATGGCTACACCTTC. The V and J genes are TRBV5-1 and TRBJ1-2, with D maybe TRBD1 (5 bases). CDR3 length equals 15 residues. With 0 bases removed from V and 3 bases from J, the gap between germline ends came to 12 bases. Per germline, CDR1 SGHRS and CDR2 YFSETQ.